The present T cell receptor beta chain was sequenced within a study of cytomegalovirus exposure and HLA in healthy donors. Background on the study: In a previous analysis, some 120 million unique TCR beta sequences were found from about 190 million T cells. General study results and limits: There was a cluster of highly shared sequence variants that was likely a sequencing artifact.

About this clone itself: Its antigen is still unknown.

V lost 5 bases, J lost 0 bases, and 6 bases stayed unmatched. The V gene's germline CDR1 is SGHVS and CDR2 FQNEAQ. The CDR3 is 15 residues long. 60 Vbeta and 13 Jbeta primers were used in PCR. TCRdb keeps only in-frame clones here, not all; method: immunoSEQ multiplex PCR. Among approximately 150,000 clones, around 77% were seen once, and the ten largest hold 3.7%. The V and J genes are TRBV7-8 and TRBJ1-2; 7 nucleotides agree with TRBD1. Sequencing used PBMCs. This sequence originates from a man aged 30-40 years in good health and CMV-seropositive. The CDR3 nucleotides read TGTGCCAGCAGCAGAGCGAGGGGGCCTAACTATGGCTACACCTTC. Its protein product is CASSRARGPNYGYTF.